The present entry profiles one T cell receptor beta chain with its context. Its matching antigen is unknown. The RNA, roughly 0.45 to 1 ug, was put through reverse transcription using random hexamers. TCRdb reprocessed the immunoSEQ multiplex PCR reads via MiXCR and lists one record per CDR3 protein. The sample records around 150,000 distinct CDR3 sequences, roughly 94% being singletons. This entry is derived from a study of CD8 T cells in Susac syndrome. Study observations and caveats: The study conceded that its TCR sequencing and HLA analysis involved relatively few individuals.

This TCR was sampled from a human donor with multiple sclerosis. The sequenced material came from CD4+ T cells from PBMCs.

The CDR3 protein is CASSPHSRDDYEQYF. As DNA, the CDR3 is TGTGCCAGCAGCCCGCACTCCCGGGACGACTACGAGCAGTACTTC. The chain uses TRBV9 and TRBJ2-7; D possibly uses TRBD1 or TRBD2 (5 bases each). The germline V gene has CDR1 SGDLS and CDR2 YYNGEE. V lost 4 bases to trimming and J lost 3 bases, with 17 bases between them. This CDR3 comprises 15 residues.